This T cell receptor (beta chain) was sequenced in a study of Ad26.COV2.S vaccination and SARS-CoV-2 variants. Study-level information: It was the COV1001 Ad26.COV2.S trial arm that included the donor.

Study-level points and caveats: TCR breadth and depth analyses may have underestimated total T cell responses.

The CDR3 is 13 residues long. Germline lookup yields CDR1 MGHDK and CDR2 SYGVNS. V dropped 0 bases and J dropped 2 bases, with 4 bases sitting between them. In regard to this clone: Antigen: not known.

The treatment was: some 20 received Ad26.COV2.S at low or high dose, single or two shots; a few received placebo; per-sample allocation not given. Day 63 after the first injection of vaccine or placebo was the sampling time. An adult donor aged 18-55 years was enrolled in Boston. Measured with immunoSEQ multiplex PCR; TCRdb has only the in-frame clones, and not every one. Of 380,000 or so clones listed, under 90% are singletons. The receptor was derived from a person aged 18 to 65 who received the Ad26.COV2.S COVID-19 vaccine or a placebo. The J gene is TRBJ1-2, the V gene TRBV25-1, with D unclear. The material sequenced was peripheral blood, taken in a trial of Ad26.COV2.S vaccine versus placebo. The CDR3 DNA sequence: TGTGCCAGCAGTGAATACCTAAACTATGGCTACACCTTC. Residues: CASSEYLNYGYTF.